This T cell receptor beta chain was captured by sequencing in a study of CD8 T cells in ankylosing spondylitis. Study-wide results and caveats: Those disease-linked clones were CD8+; they were also relatively rare in peripheral blood. Disease-linked clones reportedly concentrated significantly in matched ankylosing spondylitis synovial fluid. The study identified a TCR beta motif of seven or eight highly homologous variants that appeared characteristic of ankylosing spondylitis blood.

Making the TCR beta libraries involved quantitative 5'-RACE with molecular barcodes. TCRdb re-called the 5' RACE reads with MiXCR, one entry per CDR3 protein. The sample lists 350,000 or so distinct CDR3 sequences; 8% were seen once. V lost 2 bases, J lost 12 bases, and 16 bases stayed unmatched. This CDR3 is 16 amino acids long. CDR1 is SGHVS, CDR2 FNYEAQ, per germline. Concerning this clonotype: As yet, its antigen is unknown.

The sequenced sample consisted of blood, either unsorted or a sorted T cell fraction (not recorded which). The V call is TRBV7-6, the J call TRBJ2-1, with 7 bases lining up with TRBD2. The clonotype originates from a male donor with ankylosing spondylitis. The CDR3 sequence: CASSLMSEGEGGRQFF. The CDR3 nucleotides are TGTGCCAGCAGCTTAATGTCCGAGGGAGAGGGAGGGCGGCAGTTCTTC.